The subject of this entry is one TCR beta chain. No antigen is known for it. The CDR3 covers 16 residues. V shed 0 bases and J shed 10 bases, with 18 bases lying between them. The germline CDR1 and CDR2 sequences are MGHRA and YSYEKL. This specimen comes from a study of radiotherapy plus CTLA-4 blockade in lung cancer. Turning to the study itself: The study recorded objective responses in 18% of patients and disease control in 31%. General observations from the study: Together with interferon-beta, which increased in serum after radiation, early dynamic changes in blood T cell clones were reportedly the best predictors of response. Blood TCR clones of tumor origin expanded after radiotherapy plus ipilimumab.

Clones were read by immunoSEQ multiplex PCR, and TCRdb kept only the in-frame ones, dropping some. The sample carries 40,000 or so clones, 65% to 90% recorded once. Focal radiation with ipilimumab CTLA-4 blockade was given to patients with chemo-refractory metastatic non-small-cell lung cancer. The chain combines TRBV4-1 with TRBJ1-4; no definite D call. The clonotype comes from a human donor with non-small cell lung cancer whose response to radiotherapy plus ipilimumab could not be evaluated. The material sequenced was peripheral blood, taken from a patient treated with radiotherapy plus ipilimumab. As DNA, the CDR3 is TGCGCCAGCAGCCAAGATCTTACCCCCCGGTTGCGAAAACTGTTTTTT. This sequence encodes CASSQDLTPRLRKLFF.